Listed here is a single T cell receptor beta chain. Treatment described: randomized to nivolumab then ipilimumab (arm A) or the reverse (arm B). Measured with immunoSEQ multiplex PCR; TCRdb has only the in-frame clones, and not every one. The sample yields 15,000 to 20,000 clones, roughly 25% seen once. The data originate from a study of sequential checkpoint blockade in melanoma. Background on the study: Randomization was 1:1 between first-line nivolumab→ipilimumab and ipilimumab→nivolumab. Matched biopsies came pretreatment and at week 13 for twenty-two patients.

J lost 5 bases, V lost 1 base, and 13 bases had no gene match. CDR3 length equals 18 residues. Germline CDR1 reads LNHNV; CDR2 reads YYDKDF (reference sequence). The chain carries TRBV15 and TRBJ2-1; TRBD2 matches at 8 bases. The sequence was obtained from a human donor with melanoma. The sample was tumor tissue (inferred from file names), taken from a patient given nivolumab and ipilimumab in sequence. The DNA of the CDR3 is TGTGCCACCAGCAGAGCCGGGGCGGCGGGGGGTTTCGACAATGAGCAGTTCTTC. Its protein is CATSRAGAAGGFDNEQFF.